This T cell receptor beta chain was captured by sequencing in a study of brain metastases from non-small cell lung cancer. CDR3 length equals 14 residues. Germline CDR1 reads MNHEY; CDR2 reads SVGAGI. The data were produced by immunoSEQ multiplex PCR, yet TCRdb's version contains in-frame clones alone and is incomplete. The profile shows about 3,300 clones, nearly 97% of them singletons. On this clone: One end of the junction varies from germline; a read error may be responsible.

The TCR sequence derives from a donor at least 40 years old with non-small cell lung cancer. The specimen sequenced was tumor-adjacent normal tissue. V is TRBV6-5 and J is TRBJ2-7; no clear D gene. The CDR3 here is CASSSAVGLYEQYF. In nucleotides, the CDR3 is TGTGCCAGCAGTTCGGCCGTAGGTCTATACGAGCAGTATTTC.